This section outlines one T cell receptor beta chain sequence together with its context. Its antigen is unidentified. Germline V gene lookup returns CDR1 SGHRS and CDR2 YFSETQ. This CDR3 contains 14 residues. Deletions cut 1 base from V and 0 bases from J, with 7 bases between. The data were taken from a study of cytomegalovirus exposure and HLA in healthy donors. Study-wide context: Inside one of the first data releases sat about 85 million unique TCRs taken from HLA-typed donors. General observations from the study: It was approximately 160 TCR beta chains that were listed as cytomegalovirus-associated. Most sequenced TCRs were rare (though some public TCRs occurred in many donors).

Primers included in the PCR were 60 Vbeta and 13 Jbeta primers. Libraries were prepared by immunoSEQ multiplex PCR; TCRdb keeps only in-frame clonotypes and omits some of them. The table shows 170,000 or so clones, with roughly 80% occurring only once. Despite likely unrecorded immune exposures, the donors were nominally healthy at the time of sampling. Sequencing was done on a sample of PBMCs. V usage is TRBV5-1 and J usage is TRBJ1-1; D uncertain. This TCR was sampled from a young man in good health and CMV-seronegative. CDR3: CASSLTAMNTEAFF. Written as DNA, the CDR3 is TGCGCCAGCAGCTTGACAGCAATGAACACTGAAGCTTTCTTT.